A selection of T cell receptor beta chains follows, all from one sample in a study of T cell responses to AZD1222 COVID-19 vaccine. Repertoires were generated with immunoSEQ multiplex PCR, while TCRdb's copy carries only in-frame clones and drops some. This sample has some 150,000 clones, with around 92% found just once. The material sequenced was peripheral blood, taken 28 days after the second AZD1222 dose. The source is an adult who received the AZD1222 COVID-19 vaccine. Each CDR3 is given with its conserved first and last residue. Fields, in order: CDR3 DNA, CDR3 protein, D gene, V gene, J gene, clone size. D genes are given only for firm matches. Part of the rows lack a size; the others show once, few, many or a class for expanded clones.

TGTGCCAGCAGCTTAGGACCCGGGGGGCAAGAGACCCAGTACTTC	CASSLGPGGQETQYF	TRBD2	TRBV7-2	TRBJ2-5	.
TGTGCCAGCAGACGGACAGGGCTGACCGATGAGCAGTTCTTC	CASRRTGLTDEQFF	TRBD1	TRBV28	TRBJ2-1	.
TGTGCCAGCAGTGACGCACTCCGGGAGCGGTACTTC	CASSDALRERYF	.	TRBV25-1	TRBJ2-4	.
TGTGCCAGCAGCCAAGTGGAACGGGGGAATCAGCCCCAGCATTTT	CASSQVERGNQPQHF	.	TRBV16	TRBJ1-5	.
TGTGCCAGCCCTTCCCGTGGCACTGAAGCTTTCTTT	CASPSRGTEAFF	.	TRBV2	TRBJ1-1	.
TGTGCCAGCAGAACTACGGGGGACACGCAGTATTTT	CASRTTGDTQYF	.	TRBV28	TRBJ2-3	.
TGTGCCAGCAGCCTATCTGGACCGACGAACACTGAAGCTTTCTTT	CASSLSGPTNTEAFF	.	TRBV6-5	TRBJ1-1	.
TGTGCCAGCAGCCCCCTTTTTAATGCGGGAAACGGGGAGCTGTTTTTT	CASSPLFNAGNGELFF	.	TRBV3-1/TRBV3-2	TRBJ2-2	.
TGTGCCAGCAGAGGCCGCACAGATACGCAGTATTTT	CASRGRTDTQYF	.	TRBV6-5	TRBJ2-3	.
TGTGCCAGCAGTTTATCGCCGGGATTGAACACTGAAGCTTTCTTT	CASSLSPGLNTEAFF	.	TRBV27	TRBJ1-1	.
TGTGCCAGTGGATCACAGGGGGAGGGCAGGAATGAGCAGTTCTTC	CASGSQGEGRNEQFF	.	TRBV18	TRBJ2-1	.
TGTGCCAGCAGCCAAGATCGGACAAGTGGAAACACCATATATTTT	CASSQDRTSGNTIYF	.	TRBV4-2	TRBJ1-3	.
TGTGCCAGCATAATAGGGACTGAAGCTTTCTTT	CASIIGTEAFF	.	TRBV25-1	TRBJ1-1	.
TGTGCCAGCAGCCAGCCGTCTACAGGCTCCTATAACACTGAAGCTTTCTTT	CASSQPSTGSYNTEAFF	.	TRBV27	TRBJ1-1	.
TGTGCCAGCAGCTTACTGCCGGTGGATACGCAGTATTTT	CASSLLPVDTQYF	.	TRBV7-8	TRBJ2-3	few
TGTGCCAGCAGTTTCGGGGTTAGCTCTGGAAACACCATATATTTT	CASSFGVSSGNTIYF	.	TRBV28	TRBJ1-3	.
TGTGCCAGCAGTCCCCGGATGGGGGGGAATCAGCCCCAGCATTTT	CASSPRMGGNQPQHF	.	TRBV6-5	TRBJ1-5	.
TGTGCCAGCAGTGATGTTTATGTGAAAGAGACCCAGTACTTC	CASSDVYVKETQYF	.	TRBV6-1	TRBJ2-5	.
TGTGCCAGCAGCCAAGGAAGAGGTTCCTTTGGGTACGAGCAGTACTTC	CASSQGRGSFGYEQYF	.	TRBV28	TRBJ2-7	.
TGTGCCAGCAGCACTAGCGGGCCCTCCTACAATGAGCAGTTCTTC	CASSTSGPSYNEQFF	TRBD2	TRBV11-2	TRBJ2-1	.
TGTGCCACCAGCAGAGATCTGGGAACGCGGTTCTTC	CATSRDLGTRFF	.	TRBV15	TRBJ2-1	.
TGTGCCTGGAGTGAGAGCCGACTCGAGCAGTACTTC	CAWSESRLEQYF	.	TRBV30	TRBJ2-7	.
TGTGCCATCAGTGAACGAGACTCTGGAAACACCATATATTTT	CAISERDSGNTIYF	.	TRBV10-3	TRBJ1-3	.
TGTGCCAGCAGCCTCGGGGCCAGCTCCTACAATGAGCAGTTCTTC	CASSLGASSYNEQFF	.	TRBV28	TRBJ2-1	.
TGTGCCAGCAGGCCCCGAACAGTTTTGAACACTGAAGCTTTCTTT	CASRPRTVLNTEAFF	.	TRBV7-2	TRBJ1-1	few
TGCGCCAGCAGCTTGCGGCGGGGGAGCTCCTACAATGAGCAGTTCTTC	CASSLRRGSSYNEQFF	TRBD2	TRBV5-1	TRBJ2-1	.
TGTGCCAGCTCACCAGGGACCTTAGAGGGCTACACCTTC	CASSPGTLEGYTF	.	TRBV18	TRBJ1-2	.
TGTGCCAGCAGCTTCTATAACACCGGGGAGCTGTTTTTT	CASSFYNTGELFF	.	TRBV11-2	TRBJ2-2	.
TGTGCCAGCAGCCTGACACGTCCGAACACTGAAGCTTTCTTT	CASSLTRPNTEAFF	.	TRBV28	TRBJ1-1	.
TGTGCCAGTACCACGACAGGGGGCTTTGAAAAACTGTTTTTT	CASTTTGGFEKLFF	TRBD1	TRBV19	TRBJ1-4	.
TGTGCCAGCAGTGACGGGACACACTCCTACGAGCAGTACTTC	CASSDGTHSYEQYF	.	TRBV28	TRBJ2-7	.
TGTGCCAGCAGTTACAGGGGAAACTACGAGCAGTACTTC	CASSYRGNYEQYF	.	TRBV6-5	TRBJ2-7	.
TGTGCCAGCTCACCTGGGGGGCGTCAAGTCTCCTACGAGCAGTACTTC	CASSPGGRQVSYEQYF	.	TRBV18	TRBJ2-7	.
TGCGCCAGCAGCTTGACAGGGGGCGCTCCGAATGGCTACACCTTC	CASSLTGGAPNGYTF	TRBD1	TRBV4-1	TRBJ1-2	.
TGTGCCAGTAGGTCGCCGGGGGGACCCTACGAGCAGTACTTC	CASRSPGGPYEQYF	TRBD2	TRBV19	TRBJ2-7	.
TGTGCCAGCAGGGACGGACAGGGCGCACAGCCCCAGCATTTT	CASRDGQGAQPQHF	TRBD1	TRBV6-5	TRBJ1-5	few
TGCAGTGCTAGAGCCCTGGGACAGTACACCTTC	CSARALGQYTF	TRBD1	TRBV20-1	TRBJ1-2	once
TGTGCCAGCAGCTTGGGGCGGGACTACGAGCAGTACTTC	CASSLGRDYEQYF	.	TRBV7-9	TRBJ2-7	.
TGTGCCAGCAGCCAAGCTTCCCGATACCGGGGAGGGTCGTACAATGAGCAGTTCTTC	CASSQASRYRGGSYNEQFF	TRBD2	TRBV3-1/TRBV3-2	TRBJ2-1	.
TGTGCCACCAGCAGAGATGCCAGCACCTATGGCTACACCTTC	CATSRDASTYGYTF	.	TRBV15	TRBJ1-2	.
TGCGCCAGCAGCTGGACTAGCGGGAGTGCAGATACGCAGTATTTT	CASSWTSGSADTQYF	TRBD2	TRBV5-1	TRBJ2-3	.
TGCGCCAGCAGCCCGGGGACTAGCGGAAACAATGAGCAGTTCTTC	CASSPGTSGNNEQFF	TRBD2	TRBV5-1	TRBJ2-1	.
TGTGCCAGCAGCTTGAGCAGCGGGAGTCTGGGCAAAAACATTCAGTACTTC	CASSLSSGSLGKNIQYF	TRBD2	TRBV5-4	TRBJ2-4	.
TGTGCCAGCAGCTTATACACCCGGGGCTACACTGAAGCTTTCTTT	CASSLYTRGYTEAFF	.	TRBV7-8	TRBJ1-1	.
TGTGCCAGCAGCCCCCCCTCACAGCCCCAGCATTTT	CASSPPSQPQHF	.	TRBV28	TRBJ1-5	.
TGTGCCAGCATGGGGGGCTCCGCAATCTACAATGAGCAGTTCTTC	CASMGGSAIYNEQFF	.	TRBV2	TRBJ2-1	once
TGTGCCAGCACCCTCGGGATCAACTATGGCTACACCTTC	CASTLGINYGYTF	.	TRBV12-3/TRBV12-4	TRBJ1-2	.
TGCAGTGCTAAACTAAGCTCCGCTTTCTTT	CSAKLSSAFF	.	TRBV20-1	TRBJ1-1	.
TGCAGCGTTGGAAGAGGGAGGGGGGTCTACGAGCAGTACTTC	CSVGRGRGVYEQYF	.	TRBV29-1	TRBJ2-7	.
TGTGCCAGTAGCGCGTCAAGAGGTACTGAAGCTTTCTTT	CASSASRGTEAFF	.	TRBV19	TRBJ1-1	.
TGTGCCAGCAGCCAGCCAGGACTAGCGGGAGGCCCTATACAAGAGACCCAGTACTTC	CASSQPGLAGGPIQETQYF	TRBD2	TRBV3-1/TRBV3-2	TRBJ2-5	.
TGTGCCAGCAGCTTGGTGGCCGACTCCTATAATTCACCCCTCCACTTT	CASSLVADSYNSPLHF	.	TRBV5-6	TRBJ1-6	few
TGTGCCAGCAGTTACACCGCAGGGGTCCCTGGGGAGGGCTACACCTTC	CASSYTAGVPGEGYTF	.	TRBV6-5	TRBJ1-2	.
TGTGCCAGCAGCCGGAGGGACCGCTCCTACAATGAGCAGTTCTTC	CASSRRDRSYNEQFF	.	TRBV5-6	TRBJ2-1	.